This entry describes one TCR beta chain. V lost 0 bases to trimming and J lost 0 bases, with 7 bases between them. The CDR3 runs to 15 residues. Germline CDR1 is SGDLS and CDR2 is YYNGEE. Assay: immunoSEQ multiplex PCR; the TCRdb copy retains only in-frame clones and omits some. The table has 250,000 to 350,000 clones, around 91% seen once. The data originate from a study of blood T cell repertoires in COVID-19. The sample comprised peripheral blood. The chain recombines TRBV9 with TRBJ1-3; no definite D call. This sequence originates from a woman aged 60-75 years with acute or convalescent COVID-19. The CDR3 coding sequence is TGTGCCAGCAGCGTAGGACACCGCTCTGGAAACACCATATATTTT. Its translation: CASSVGHRSGNTIYF. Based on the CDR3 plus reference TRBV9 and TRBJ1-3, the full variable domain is DSGVTQTPKHLITATGQRVTLRCSPRSGDLSVYWYQQSLDQGLQFLIQYYNGEERAKGNILERFSAQQFPDLHSELNLSSLELGDSALYFCASSVGHRSGNTIYFGEGSWLTVV.